This T cell receptor (beta chain) appears in the sequencing data of a study of control samples from healthy donors and cancer patients. Clones were read by immunoSEQ multiplex PCR, and TCRdb kept only the in-frame ones, dropping some. The sample holds around 150,000 clones, 85% to 90% seen once. J was trimmed by 0 bases and V by 6 bases; bases with no gene match: 5. There are 15 residues in the CDR3. Per the germline V gene, CDR1 is MDHEN and CDR2 is SYDVKM. The sequenced sample was blood. The rearrangement joins TRBV28 to TRBJ2-4, with 7 bases identical to TRBD1. This clonotype was sampled from a man aged 18 to 30 in good health. This chain's CDR3 is CASSKGQLAKNIQYF. The DNA of the CDR3 is TGTGCCAGCAGCAAGGGACAGCTAGCCAAAAACATTCAGTACTTC.